Given below is one T cell receptor (beta chain) in context. These data come from a study of technical replicates of blood from several donors. Trimming shortened V by 5 bases and J by 2 bases, and 13 bases separated the two germline ends. Germline loops: CDR1 MDHEN, CDR2 SYDVKM. CDR3 size: 14 residues. Measured with immunoSEQ multiplex PCR; TCRdb has only the in-frame clones, and not every one. The data contain around 70,000 clones, around 94% of them singletons. This TCR was sampled from a human donor in good health. This sequence joins TRBV28 and TRBJ2-7, with a tentative D call TRBD1 (5 bases). The sequencing input was T cells isolated from PBMCs. CDR3 coding DNA: TGTGCCAGCAGTCCTCTGGTCAGGGCCTACGAGCAGTACTTC. Residues: CASSPLVRAYEQYF.